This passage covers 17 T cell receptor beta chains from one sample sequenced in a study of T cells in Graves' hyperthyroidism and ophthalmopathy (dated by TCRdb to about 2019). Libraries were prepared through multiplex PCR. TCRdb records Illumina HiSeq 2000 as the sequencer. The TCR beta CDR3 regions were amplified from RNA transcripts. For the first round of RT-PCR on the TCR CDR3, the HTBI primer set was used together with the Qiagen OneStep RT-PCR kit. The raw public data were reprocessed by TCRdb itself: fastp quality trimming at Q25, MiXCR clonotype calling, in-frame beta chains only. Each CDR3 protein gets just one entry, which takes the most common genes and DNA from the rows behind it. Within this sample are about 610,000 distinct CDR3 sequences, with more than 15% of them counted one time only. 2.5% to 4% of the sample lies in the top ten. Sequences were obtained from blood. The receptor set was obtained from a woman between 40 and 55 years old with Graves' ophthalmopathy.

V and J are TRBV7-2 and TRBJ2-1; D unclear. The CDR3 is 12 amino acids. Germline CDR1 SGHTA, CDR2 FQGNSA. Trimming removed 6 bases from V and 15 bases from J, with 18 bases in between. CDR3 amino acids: CASSPVGVLAFF. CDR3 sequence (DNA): TGTGCCAGCAGTCCCGTCGGAGTTCTTGCGTTCTTC. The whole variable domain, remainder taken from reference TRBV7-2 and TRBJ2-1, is GAGVSQSPSNKVTEKGKDVELRCDPISGHTALYWYRQSLGQGLEFLIYFQGNSAPDKSGLPSDRFSAERTGGSVSTLTIQRTQQEDSAVYLCASSPVGVLAFFGPGTRLTVL.

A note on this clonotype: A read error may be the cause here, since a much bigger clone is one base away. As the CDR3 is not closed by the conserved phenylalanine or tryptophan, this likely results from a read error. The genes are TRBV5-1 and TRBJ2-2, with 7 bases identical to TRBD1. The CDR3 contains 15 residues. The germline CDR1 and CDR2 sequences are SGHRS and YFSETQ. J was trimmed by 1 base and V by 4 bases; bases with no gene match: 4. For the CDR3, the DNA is TGCGCCAGCAGCCCGTGGACAGGGAACACCGGGGAGCTGTTTCTT. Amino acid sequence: CASSPWTGNTGELFL.

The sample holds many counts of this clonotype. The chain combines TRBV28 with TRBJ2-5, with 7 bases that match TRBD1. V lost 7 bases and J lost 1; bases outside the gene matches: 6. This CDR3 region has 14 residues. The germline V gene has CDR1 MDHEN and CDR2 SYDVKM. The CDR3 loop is CASKPGTAQETQYF. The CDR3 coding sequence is TGTGCCAGCAAACCTGGGACAGCCCAAGAGACCCAGTACTTC.

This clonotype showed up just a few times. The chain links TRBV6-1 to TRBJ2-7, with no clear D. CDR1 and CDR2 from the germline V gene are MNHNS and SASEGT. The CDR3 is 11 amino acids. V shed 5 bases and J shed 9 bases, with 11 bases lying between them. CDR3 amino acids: CASSPSAVQYF. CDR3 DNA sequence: TGTGCCAGCAGTCCTTCGGCAGTGCAGTACTTC.

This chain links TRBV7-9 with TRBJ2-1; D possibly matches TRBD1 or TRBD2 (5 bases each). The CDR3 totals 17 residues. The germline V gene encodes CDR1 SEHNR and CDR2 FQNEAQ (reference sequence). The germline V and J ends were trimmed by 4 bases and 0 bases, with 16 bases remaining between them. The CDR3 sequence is CASSWDLWGSSYNEQFF. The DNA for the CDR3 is TGTGCCAGCAGCTGGGATTTGTGGGGGAGCTCCTACAATGAGCAGTTCTTC.

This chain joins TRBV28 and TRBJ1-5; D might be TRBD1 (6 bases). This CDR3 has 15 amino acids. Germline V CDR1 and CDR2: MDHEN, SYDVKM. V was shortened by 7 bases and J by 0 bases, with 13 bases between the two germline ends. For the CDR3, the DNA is TGTGCCAGCAAGGAGTCCAGGGGTAGCAATCAGCCCCAGCATTTT. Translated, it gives CASKESRGSNQPQHF. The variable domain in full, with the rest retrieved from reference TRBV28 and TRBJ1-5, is DVKVTQSSRYLVKRTGEKVFLECVQDMDHENMFWYRQDPGLGLRLIYFSYDVKMKEKGDIPEGYSVSREKKERFSLILESASTNQTSMYLCASKESRGSNQPQHFGDGTRLSIL.

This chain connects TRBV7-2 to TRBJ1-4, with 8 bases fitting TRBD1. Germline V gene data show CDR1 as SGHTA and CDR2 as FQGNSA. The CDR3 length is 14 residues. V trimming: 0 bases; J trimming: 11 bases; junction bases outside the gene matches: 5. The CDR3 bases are TGTGCCAGCAGCTTAGCACAGGGGGTGGAGAAACTGTTTTTT. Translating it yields CASSLAQGVEKLFF.

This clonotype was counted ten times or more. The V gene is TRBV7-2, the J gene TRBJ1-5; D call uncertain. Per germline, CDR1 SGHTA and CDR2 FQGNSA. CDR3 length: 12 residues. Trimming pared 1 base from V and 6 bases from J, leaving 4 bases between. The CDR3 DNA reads TGTGCCAGCAGCTTAGATGTTCAGCCCCAGCATTTT. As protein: CASSLDVQPQHF.

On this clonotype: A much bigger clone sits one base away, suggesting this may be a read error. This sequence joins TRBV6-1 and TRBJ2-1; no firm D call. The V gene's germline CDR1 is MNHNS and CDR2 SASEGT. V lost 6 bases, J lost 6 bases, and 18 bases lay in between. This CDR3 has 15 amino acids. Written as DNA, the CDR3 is TGTGCCAGCAGGCCCCGGACGTCAGCCAGCAATGAGCAGTTCTTC. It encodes CASRPRTSASNEQFF.

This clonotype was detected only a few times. The CDR3 DNA follows: TGTGCCAGCAGCTTAGGGACTAGCGCGACCGGGGAGCTGTTTTTT. This gives the protein CASSLGTSATGELFF. V gene TRBV7-3 combines with J gene TRBJ2-2; TRBD2 matches at 10 bases. Germline lookup yields CDR1 SGHTA and CDR2 FQGTGA. The V segment lost 2 bases and the J segment 5 bases; nucleotides outside the gene matches: 2. CDR3 length: 15 amino acids.

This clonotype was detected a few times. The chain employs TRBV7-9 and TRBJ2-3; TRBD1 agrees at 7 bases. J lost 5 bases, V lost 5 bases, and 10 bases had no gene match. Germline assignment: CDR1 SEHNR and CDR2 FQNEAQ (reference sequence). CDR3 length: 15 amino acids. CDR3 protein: CASSEGQARGDTQYF. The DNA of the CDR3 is TGTGCCAGCAGCGAAGGACAGGCGCGCGGAGATACGCAGTATTTT.

Here the CDR3 DNA reads TGTGCCAGCAGTTTTTCCGGGAATTCACCCCTCCACTTT. It is translated as CASSFSGNSPLHF. V is TRBV3-1 and J is TRBJ1-6; D unresolved. The CDR3 is made up of 13 amino acids. CDR1 and CDR2 (germline): LGHDT, YNNKEL (reference sequence). The germline V and J ends were trimmed by 6 bases and 7 bases, with 10 bases remaining between them.

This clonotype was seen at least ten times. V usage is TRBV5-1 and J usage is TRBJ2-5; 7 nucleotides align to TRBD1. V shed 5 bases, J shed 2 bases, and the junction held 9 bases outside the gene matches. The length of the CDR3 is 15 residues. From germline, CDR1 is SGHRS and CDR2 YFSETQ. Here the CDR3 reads CASRVQGENQETQYF. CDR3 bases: TGCGCCAGCAGGGTCCAGGGGGAGAATCAAGAGACCCAGTACTTC.

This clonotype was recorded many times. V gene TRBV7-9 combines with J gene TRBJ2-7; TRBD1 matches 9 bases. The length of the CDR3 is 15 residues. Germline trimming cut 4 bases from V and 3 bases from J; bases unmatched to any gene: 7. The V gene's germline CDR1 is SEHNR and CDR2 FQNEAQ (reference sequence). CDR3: CASSYPGQGVYEQYF. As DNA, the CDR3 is TGTGCCAGCAGCTATCCGGGACAGGGAGTCTACGAGCAGTACTTC. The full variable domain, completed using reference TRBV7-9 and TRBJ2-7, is DTGVSQNPRHKITKRGQNVTFRCDPISEHNRLYWYRQTLGQGPEFLTYFQNEAQLEKSRLLSDRFSAERPKGSFSTLEIQRTEQGDSAMYLCASSYPGQGVYEQYFGPGTRLTVT.

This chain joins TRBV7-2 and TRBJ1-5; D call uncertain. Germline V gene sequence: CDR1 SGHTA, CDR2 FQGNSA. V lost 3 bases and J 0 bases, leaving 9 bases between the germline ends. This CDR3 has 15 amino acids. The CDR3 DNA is TGTGCCAGCAGCTTGGTGGGGAATAGCAATCAGCCCCAGCATTTT. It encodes CASSLVGNSNQPQHF.

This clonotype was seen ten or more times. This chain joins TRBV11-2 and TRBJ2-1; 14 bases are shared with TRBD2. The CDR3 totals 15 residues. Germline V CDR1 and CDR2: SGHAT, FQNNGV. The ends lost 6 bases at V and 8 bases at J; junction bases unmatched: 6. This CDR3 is CASRVGTSGRDEQFF. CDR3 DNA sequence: TGTGCCAGCAGAGTTGGGACTAGCGGGAGAGATGAGCAGTTCTTC.

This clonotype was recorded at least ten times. CDR3 loop: CSARALDVSGETQYF. The CDR3 nucleotides are TGCAGTGCTAGGGCCCTGGACGTGAGCGGGGAGACCCAGTACTTC. The rearrangement uses TRBV20-1 and TRBJ2-5, with D maybe TRBD2 (6 bases). Trimming left V 3 bases short and J 5 bases short, with 19 bases between. Germline V gene sequence: CDR1 DFQATT, CDR2 SNEGSKA (reference sequence). The CDR3 sequence is 15 residues long.